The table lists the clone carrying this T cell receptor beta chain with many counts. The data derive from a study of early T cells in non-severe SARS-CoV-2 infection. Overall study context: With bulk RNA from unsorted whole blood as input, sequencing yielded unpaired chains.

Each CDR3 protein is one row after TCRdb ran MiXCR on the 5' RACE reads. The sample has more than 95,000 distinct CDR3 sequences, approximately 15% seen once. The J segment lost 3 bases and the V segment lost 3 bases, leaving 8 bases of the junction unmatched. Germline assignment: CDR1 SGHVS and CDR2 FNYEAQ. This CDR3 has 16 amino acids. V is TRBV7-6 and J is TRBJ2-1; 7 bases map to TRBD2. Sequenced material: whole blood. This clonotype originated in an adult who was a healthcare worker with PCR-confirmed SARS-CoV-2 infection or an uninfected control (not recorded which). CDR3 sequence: CASSLGPGGIYNEQFF. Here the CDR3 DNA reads TGTGCCAGCAGCTTGGGACCCGGGGGGATCTACAATGAGCAGTTCTTC.